The 18 T cell receptor beta chains reported below all come from one sample, sequenced in a study of CD4 T cells in relation to SARS-CoV-2 and coronaviruses. The unexposed donors gave CD4+ T cells in 2011-2018, prior to COVID-19. After approximately ten days of culture, CD4+ T cells were isolated. Assay used: immunoSEQ multiplex PCR; TCRdb lists only in-frame clones, some missing. The sample consists of tens of thousands of clones, approximately 84% of them appearing once. Which antigens these TCRs recognize remains unknown. The sequenced sample was CD4+ T cells from PBMCs, cultured in vitro. The receptors come from a human donor in good health.

The chain recombines TRBV30 with TRBJ1-2; D might be TRBD1 (5 bases). Deletions cut 4 bases from V and 2 bases from J, with 17 bases between. The CDR3 is 15 amino acids. The germline V gene encodes CDR1 GTSNPN and CDR2 SVGIG (reference sequence). The CDR3 reads CAWIRYPGENYGYTF. CDR3 DNA sequence: TGTGCCTGGATTCGATACCCGGGGGAGAACTATGGCTACACCTTC.

The genes are TRBV9 and TRBJ2-7; no reliable D call. Germline V gene data show CDR1 as SGDLS and CDR2 as YYNGEE. This CDR3 is built from 16 residues. Trimming took off 5 bases at V and 0 bases at J, with 18 bases between the two ends. CDR3 in amino acids: CASSLGPSRSSYEQYF. As DNA, the CDR3 is TGTGCCAGCAGTCTAGGCCCTTCGCGGAGCTCCTACGAGCAGTACTTC.

The rearrangement links TRBV27 to TRBJ2-1; no definite D call. Germline-derived CDR1 and CDR2 are MNHEY and SMNVEV (reference sequence). The CDR3 length is 16 residues. Trimming removed 2 bases from V and 7 bases from J, with 18 bases in between. The CDR3 DNA follows: TGTGCCAGCAGTTTAGAGTGGTCTACCGCGGATAATGAGCAGTTCTTC. Amino acid sequence: CASSLEWSTADNEQFF.

A few counts support this clone. The chain uses TRBV9 and TRBJ1-1, with D tentatively TRBD1 (5 bases). The germline V gene encodes CDR1 SGDLS and CDR2 YYNGEE. The V end was cut by 2 bases, the J end by 2 bases, with 7 bases between. The length of the CDR3 is 13 residues. CDR3 in amino acids: CASSVRVNTEAFF. The CDR3 DNA reads as TGTGCCAGCAGCGTCAGGGTTAACACTGAAGCTTTCTTT. The full variable domain, rest sourced from reference TRBV9 and TRBJ1-1, is DSGVTQTPKHLITATGQRVTLRCSPRSGDLSVYWYQQSLDQGLQFLIQYYNGEERAKGNILERFSAQQFPDLHSELNLSSLELGDSALYFCASSVRVNTEAFFGQGTRLTVV.

J is TRBJ2-7 and V is TRBV6-5, with D maybe TRBD2 (6 bases). This CDR3 is 15 amino acids long. Trimming stripped 5 bases from V and 2 bases from J, with 16 bases between. Looked up from germline, CDR1 is MNHEY and CDR2 is SVGAGI. The CDR3 loop reads CASSPVLGGPYEQYF. CDR3 nucleotide sequence: TGTGCCAGCAGTCCCGTCCTGGGAGGACCCTACGAGCAGTACTTC.

V gene TRBV15 combines with J gene TRBJ2-5; 7 bases fit TRBD2. The V and J ends lost 0 bases and 5 bases, in that order; junction bases with no gene match: 6. Germline V lookup: CDR1 LNHNV, CDR2 YYDKDF (reference sequence). The CDR3 has 15 residues. The CDR3 protein is CATSRDPMGGETQYF. As DNA, the CDR3 is TGTGCCACCAGCAGAGATCCGATGGGAGGGGAGACCCAGTACTTC.

V usage is TRBV2 and J usage is TRBJ1-2; unclear D gene. CDR1 and CDR2 (germline): SNHLY, FYNNEI. V gave up 3 bases and J gave up 8 bases, with 4 bases separating them. The CDR3 has 10 residues. The CDR3 DNA reads as TGTGCCAGCAGTGAGGGGGGCTACACCTTC. The encoded protein is CASSEGGYTF.

V usage is TRBV18 and J usage is TRBJ2-2; perhaps TRBD1 as D (5 bases). Deletions cut 4 bases from V and 6 bases from J, with 12 bases between. CDR3 size: 14 residues. Germline loops: CDR1 KGHSH, CDR2 LQKENI. CDR3 protein: CASSLDWGAGELFF. The CDR3, as DNA: TGTGCCAGCTCACTTGACTGGGGCGCCGGGGAGCTGTTTTTT.

This clone was detected only once. The V and J genes are TRBV27 and TRBJ1-4, with unresolved D. CDR1 is MNHEY and CDR2 is SMNVEV in the germline V gene (reference sequence). The CDR3 runs 17 residues. V lost 3 bases and J 0 bases, leaving 14 bases between the germline ends. In DNA form, the CDR3 reads TGTGCCAGCAGTTTTTCGCTCAGGAGTGCAACTAATGAAAAACTGTTTTTT. It specifies CASSFSLRSATNEKLFF.

CDR3 in DNA: TGTGCCAGCAGCCAAGAGGGGGGGAACACTGAAGCTTTCTTT. Translating gives CASSQEGGNTEAFF. The chain couples TRBV3-1 (or the pseudogene TRBV3-2) to TRBJ1-1, with D perhaps TRBD1 (5 bases). The CDR3 consists of 14 residues. CDR1 is LGHDT, CDR2 YNNKEL, per germline (reference sequence). V lost 0 bases to trimming and J lost 1 base, with 6 bases between them.

This clone was seen a handful of times. The chain recombines TRBV7-9 with TRBJ2-1; 13 positions match TRBD2. The CDR3 extends over 17 amino acids. Looked up from germline, CDR1 is SEHNR and CDR2 is FQNEAQ (reference sequence). Trimming cost V 3 bases and J 6 bases; bases outside gene matches: 8. CDR3 nucleotide sequence: TGTGCCAGCAGCTTGGGGGGAGGACTAGCGGGAGTCAATGAGCAGTTCTTC. It codes for CASSLGGGLAGVNEQFF.

The chain has TRBV7-2 and TRBJ1-5; the match to TRBD1 covers 9 bases. The ends lost 5 bases at V and 7 bases at J; junction bases unmatched: 9. This CDR3 has 15 residues. Germline V lookup: CDR1 SGHTA, CDR2 FQGNSA. The CDR3 DNA is TGTGCCAGCAGCCCATCCGGGACAGGGATCCAGCCCCAGCATTTT. Translation: CASSPSGTGIQPQHF.

The rearrangement links TRBV5-1 to TRBJ1-3; 7 nucleotides line up with TRBD1. V trimming: 6 bases; J trimming: 0 bases; junction bases outside the gene matches: 9. This CDR3 comprises 16 residues. Per germline, CDR1 SGHRS and CDR2 YFSETQ. Written as DNA, the CDR3 is TGCGCCAGCAACCCCGGGACAGCTTACTCTGGAAACACCATATATTTT. Its protein is CASNPGTAYSGNTIYF. Together with reference TRBV5-1 and TRBJ1-3, the CDR3 gives the full variable domain: KAGVTQTPRYLIKTRGQQVTLSCSPISGHRSVSWYQQTPGQGLQFLFEYFSETQRNKGNFPGRFSGRQFSNSRSEMNVSTLELGDSALYLCASNPGTAYSGNTIYFGEGSWLTVV.

The rearrangement uses TRBV3-1 (or the pseudogene TRBV3-2) and TRBJ2-4, with D possibly being TRBD1 (6 bases). In germline, CDR1 is LGHDT, CDR2 YNNKEL (reference sequence). With 1 base removed from V and 7 bases from J, the gap between germline ends came to 14 bases. The CDR3 spans 15 residues. CDR3 in DNA: TGTGCCAGCAGCCAAGTTGGGACAAGCGAGAACATTCAGTACTTC. Its protein is CASSQVGTSENIQYF.

V gene TRBV18 combines with J gene TRBJ1-1; D is unclear. Trimming took off 6 bases at V and 0 bases at J, with 11 bases between the two ends. This CDR3 has 14 residues. The V gene's germline CDR1 is KGHSH and CDR2 LQKENI. CDR3: CASSHDTLNTEAFF. Written as DNA, the CDR3 is TGTGCCAGCTCCCATGACACCTTGAACACTGAAGCTTTCTTT.

The V gene is TRBV9, the J gene TRBJ1-1; the match to TRBD1 covers 8 bases. V was pared by 0 bases and J by 4 bases, with 8 bases of the junction left unmatched. The CDR3 is 16 residues long. Germline CDR1 reads SGDLS; CDR2 reads YYNGEE. The CDR3 coding sequence is TGTGCCAGCAGCGTAGCCAACAGGGGGAGGATCACTGAAGCTTTCTTT. It translates to CASSVANRGRITEAFF.

Only a few counts were recorded for this clone. V usage is TRBV19 and J usage is TRBJ2-5; D gene uncertain. Germline-derived CDR1 and CDR2 are LNHDA and SQIVND (reference sequence). The CDR3 contains 16 residues. Trimming removed 3 bases at V and 0 bases at J, with 14 bases between. The CDR3 DNA sequence: TGTGCCAGTAGTATTGCAGGCGGAGATTACCAAGAGACCCAGTACTTC. It is translated as CASSIAGGDYQETQYF.

The V call is TRBV20-1, the J call TRBJ2-7; 8 nucleotides line up with TRBD2. This CDR3 is 14 amino acids long. Germline V gives CDR1 DFQATT, CDR2 SNEGSKA (reference sequence). Trimming removed 3 bases from V and 4 bases from J; junction bases left unmatched: 8. Here the CDR3 reads CSASKESGGYEQYF. CDR3 DNA sequence: TGCAGTGCTAGTAAGGAAAGCGGGGGATACGAGCAGTACTTC.